This passage covers 31 T cell receptor beta chains from one sample sequenced in a study of OX40 agonist ivuxolimab in advanced cancers. The repertoire was sequenced with immunoSEQ multiplex PCR; TCRdb's copy has only in-frame clones and lacks some. This sample carries approximately 70,000 clones, about 94% of them seen once, and the ten largest clones take around a sixth. The sample in question was CD4+ or CD8+ T cells sorted from blood, obtained in a trial of the OX40 agonist ivuxolimab. The receptor set was obtained from an adult with an advanced solid tumor such as melanoma, head and neck, liver or kidney cancer.

As to this clone: Germline is not matched at one junction end, which may reflect a read error. Other DNA sequences within the sample encode an identical CDR3. The chain has TRBV27 and TRBJ2-7; TRBD2 matches at 7 bases. CDR1 and CDR2 from the germline V gene are MNHEY and SMNVEV (reference sequence). The CDR3 spans 14 residues. The CDR3 coding sequence is TGCGCCAGCAGTCCACTAGCGTTCACCCACGAGCAGTACTTC. Translated: CASSPLAFTHEQYF.

The CDR3, as DNA: TGTGCCAGCAGCGACTTGACAGCTTACAATGAGCAGTTCTTC. Protein sequence: CASSDLTAYNEQFF. The chain joins TRBV7-6 to TRBJ2-1; a weak D match, TRBD1 (5 bases). The CDR3 totals 14 residues. Trimming shortened V by 5 bases and J by 4 bases, and 12 bases separated the two germline ends. Germline V gene sequence: CDR1 SGHVS, CDR2 FNYEAQ. Drawing the rest from reference TRBV7-6 and TRBJ2-1, the complete variable domain is GAGVSQSPRYKVTKRGQDVALRCDPISGHVSLYWYRQALGQGPEFLTYFNYEAQQDKSGLPNDRFSAERPEGSISTLTIQRTEQRDSAMYRCASSDLTAYNEQFFGPGTRLTVL.

The chain has TRBV9 and TRBJ1-1; the D gene is possibly TRBD1 (5 bases). In germline, CDR1 is SGDLS, CDR2 YYNGEE. Trimming left V 4 bases short and J 3 bases short, with 10 bases between. The CDR3 totals 13 residues. CDR3 amino acids: CASSKEGYTEAFF. The CDR3 bases are TGTGCCAGCAGCAAAGAGGGGTACACTGAAGCTTTCTTT.

The chain uses TRBV7-9 and TRBJ1-2; 10 nucleotides align to TRBD1. This CDR3 spans 16 amino acids. Per the germline V gene, CDR1 is SEHNR and CDR2 is FQNEAQ (reference sequence). V shed 3 bases and J 1 base; nucleotides not matched to a gene: 5. The CDR3 here is CASSFPGTGVNYGYTF. In DNA form, the CDR3 reads TGTGCCAGCAGCTTCCCCGGGACAGGGGTTAACTATGGCTACACCTTC.

V usage is TRBV28 and J usage is TRBJ2-7, with D perhaps matching TRBD2 (6 bases). Trimming stripped 8 bases from V and 4 bases from J, with 9 bases between. This CDR3 is built from 11 residues. CDR1 and CDR2 (germline): MDHEN, SYDVKM. The CDR3 region is CASVGGYEQYF. Written as DNA, the CDR3 is TGTGCCAGCGTCGGGGGTTACGAGCAGTACTTC.

This clone was seen only once. This sequence joins TRBV6-6 and TRBJ1-4; D is undetermined. Germline V gene sequence: CDR1 MNHNY, CDR2 SVGAGI (reference sequence). Trimming stripped 0 bases from V and 5 bases from J, with 10 bases between. The CDR3 totals 15 residues. As DNA, the CDR3 is TGTGCCAGCAGTTACTCGACCCCTGTGAATGAAAAACTGTTTTTT. Translating it yields CASSYSTPVNEKLFF.

The rearrangement uses TRBV25-1 and TRBJ2-2, with 9 bases identical to TRBD1. The ends lost 2 bases at V and 3 bases at J; junction bases unmatched: 4. The CDR3 length is 16 residues. Germline V gene data show CDR1 as MGHDK and CDR2 as SYGVNS. The DNA for the CDR3 is TGTGCCAGCAGTGAAGTGGGGACAGGGTACACCGGGGAGCTGTTTTTT. Translated, it gives CASSEVGTGYTGELFF. Based on the CDR3 plus reference TRBV25-1 and TRBJ2-2, the full variable domain is EADIYQTPRYLVIGTGKKITLECSQTMGHDKMYWYQQDPGMELHLIHYSYGVNSTEKGDLSSESTVSRIRTEHFPLTLESARPSHTSQYLCASSEVGTGYTGELFFGEGSRLTVL.

The chain couples TRBV15 to TRBJ2-5, with D perhaps assigned TRBD1 or TRBD2 (6 bases each). The DNA end lines up better with TRBJ2-7; the J call may be wrong. CDR3 length: 13 amino acids. CDR1 and CDR2 from the germline V gene are LNHNV and YYDKDF (reference sequence). CDR3 bases: TGTGCCACCAGCGCCGGAGGGGGCTACGAGCAGTACTTC. Its protein is CATSAGGGYEQYF.

The CDR3 loop is CATSRTRSSGVETQYF. CDR3 sequence (DNA): TGTGCCACCAGCAGGACAAGGAGTAGCGGGGTTGAGACCCAGTACTTC. V and J are TRBV15 and TRBJ2-5; 8 nucleotides align to TRBD2. The length of the CDR3 is 16 residues. The V segment lost 3 bases and the J segment 5 bases; nucleotides outside the gene matches: 11. Germline V gives CDR1 LNHNV, CDR2 YYDKDF (reference sequence).

The chain carries TRBV18 and TRBJ2-1, with TRBD2 identical over 11 bases. The CDR3 loop spans 15 amino acids. Trimming removed 6 bases from V and 3 bases from J; junction bases left unmatched: 4. The germline CDR1 and CDR2 sequences are KGHSH and LQKENI. CDR3 protein: CASSRTSGYYNEQFF. The CDR3 DNA reads TGTGCCAGCTCGCGGACTAGCGGGTACTACAATGAGCAGTTCTTC. The full variable domain, completed using reference TRBV18 and TRBJ2-1, is NAGVMQNPRHLVRRRGQEARLRCSPMKGHSHVYWYRQLPEEGLKFMVYLQKENIIDESGMPKERFSAEFPKEGPSILRIQQVVRGDSAAYFCASSRTSGYYNEQFFGPGTRLTVL.

The chain couples TRBV28 to TRBJ2-5, with 10 bases identical to TRBD1. CDR3 length: 16 amino acids. Losses at the gene ends were 5 bases for V and 2 bases for J; bases not matched to a gene: 8. From germline, CDR1 is MDHEN and CDR2 SYDVKM. The CDR3 nucleotides are TGTGCCAGCAGTGCCCCCGGGACAGGGGCTCAAGAGACCCAGTACTTC. Amino acids: CASSAPGTGAQETQYF.

The CDR3 nucleotides are TGTGCCAGCAGCTTAGTAGCGGGGGGACCCCTCACAGATACGCAGTATTTT. Its protein product is CASSLVAGGPLTDTQYF. The chain couples TRBV11-2 to TRBJ2-3; 10 nucleotides align to TRBD2. Germline V CDR1 and CDR2: SGHAT, FQNNGV. The V and J ends lost 1 base and 2 bases, in that order; junction bases with no gene match: 6. The CDR3 contains 17 residues.

The rearrangement uses TRBV9 and TRBJ2-5; D may correspond to TRBD1 or TRBD2 (6 bases each). Trimming removed 3 bases from V and 4 bases from J, with 16 bases in between. Per germline, CDR1 SGDLS and CDR2 YYNGEE. CDR3 length: 15 amino acids. CDR3 in DNA: TGTGCCAGCAGCGCCTCCCTGGGGGGCGGAGAGACCCAGTACTTC. It specifies CASSASLGGGETQYF.

The V call is TRBV7-6, the J call TRBJ2-5; D possibly corresponds to TRBD2 (6 bases). V was shortened by 5 bases and J by 3 bases, with 19 bases between the two germline ends. Per germline, CDR1 SGHVS and CDR2 FNYEAQ. This CDR3 has 16 amino acids. CDR3 sequence: CASSPMSSGGKETQYF. The CDR3 coding sequence is TGTGCCAGCAGCCCTATGAGTAGCGGAGGAAAAGAGACCCAGTACTTC.

J is TRBJ2-1 and V is TRBV4-3; 9 bases map to TRBD2. The CDR3 sequence is 16 residues long. Per germline, CDR1 LGHNA and CDR2 YSLEER. V lost 3 bases, J lost 6 bases, and 9 bases stayed unmatched. The CDR3 region has the DNA TGCGCCAGCAGCCACCCCTGGGCTAGCGGGACCAATGAGCAGTTCTTC. This translates into CASSHPWASGTNEQFF.

The chain employs TRBV5-1 and TRBJ2-7; D might be TRBD2 (6 bases). The CDR3 contains 14 residues. The V gene's germline CDR1 is SGHRS and CDR2 YFSETQ. The V gene lost 4 bases and the J gene lost 1 base, with 12 bases spanning the gap. CDR3 sequence reads: CASSPFGGSYEQYF. In DNA form, the CDR3 reads TGCGCCAGCAGCCCGTTCGGGGGTTCCTACGAGCAGTACTTC.

The chain employs TRBV27 and TRBJ2-5, with a tentative D call TRBD1 (6 bases). CDR1 MNHEY and CDR2 SMNVEV come from the germline V gene (reference sequence). Deletions cut 3 bases from V and 4 bases from J, with 15 bases between. The CDR3 is 15 amino acids. This chain's CDR3 is CASSLVGASRETQYF. In DNA form, the CDR3 reads TGTGCCAGCAGTTTGGTGGGGGCCTCCCGAGAGACCCAGTACTTC.

The V and J genes are TRBV6-1 and TRBJ1-2; possible D gene TRBD1, 6 bases. The V gene's germline CDR1 is MNHNS and CDR2 SASEGT. The CDR3 runs to 14 residues. V lost 8 bases and J lost 7, with 20 bases in between. This chain's CDR3 is CASQGTWALPGYTF. CDR3 DNA sequence: TGTGCCAGCCAAGGGACATGGGCGCTGCCTGGCTACACCTTC.

The V and J genes are TRBV27 and TRBJ2-2, with D unclear. Germline-derived CDR1 and CDR2 are MNHEY and SMNVEV (reference sequence). The CDR3 loop spans 13 amino acids. The V end lost 7 bases, the J end lost 5 bases, and 11 bases lay between the germline ends. The DNA for the CDR3 is TGTGCCAGCAAACCTCAACTTACCGGGGAGCTGTTTTTT. This translates into CASKPQLTGELFF.

This clone was recorded only once. The chain employs TRBV27 and TRBJ1-1, with D tentatively TRBD1 (6 bases). The CDR3 sequence is 14 residues long. The germline V gene has CDR1 MNHEY and CDR2 SMNVEV (reference sequence). Trimming cost V 3 bases and J 4 bases, with 12 bases left between them. This CDR3 reads CASSFRGAGTEAFF. Written as DNA, the CDR3 is TGTGCCAGCAGTTTCCGGGGGGCTGGCACTGAAGCTTTCTTT.

The CDR3 bases are TGCGCCAGCAGCTATGGGACAGGGGGAGAAAATTCACCCCTCCACTTT. Protein product: CASSYGTGGENSPLHF. V usage is TRBV5-1 and J usage is TRBJ1-6; 11 nucleotides match TRBD1. V shed 3 bases and J 7 bases; nucleotides not matched to a gene: 6. From germline, CDR1 is SGHRS and CDR2 YFSETQ. CDR3 length: 16 residues.

A single count supports this clone. The chain recombines TRBV7-9 with TRBJ2-3; no firm D call. With 0 bases removed from V and 2 bases from J, the gap between germline ends came to 12 bases. There are 16 residues in the CDR3. Per the germline V gene, CDR1 is SEHNR and CDR2 is FQNEAQ (reference sequence). The CDR3 reads CASSLARGGFTDTQYF. The CDR3 DNA reads TGTGCCAGCAGCTTAGCGAGAGGTGGGTTCACAGATACGCAGTATTTT.

This chain joins TRBV28 and TRBJ1-2, with D hard to call. CDR1 and CDR2 (germline): MDHEN, SYDVKM. CDR3 length: 16 residues. Trimming stripped 3 bases from V and 0 bases from J, with 14 bases between. The CDR3 DNA reads TGTGCCAGCAGTTTTCTCGGGTCGGGGTCTAACTATGGCTACACCTTC. Translating gives CASSFLGSGSNYGYTF.

The chain recombines TRBV19 with TRBJ1-1, with D maybe TRBD1 (5 bases). This CDR3 region has 14 residues. The germline V and J ends were trimmed by 5 bases and 7 bases, with 17 bases remaining between them. From germline, CDR1 is LNHDA and CDR2 SQIVND (reference sequence). CDR3 region: CASSSPSGPDEAFF. The CDR3 DNA reads as TGTGCCAGTAGTTCCCCCTCGGGGCCTGATGAAGCTTTCTTT.

V is TRBV7-7 and J is TRBJ2-6, with 7 bases aligning to TRBD1. Germline V gene data show CDR1 as SSHAT and CDR2 as FNYEAQ (reference sequence). Germline trimming cut 5 bases from V and 1 base from J; bases unmatched to any gene: 2. The CDR3 loop spans 15 amino acids. CDR3 region: CASSPTGSGANVLTF. The CDR3 DNA sequence: TGTGCCAGCAGCCCGACAGGGTCTGGGGCCAACGTCCTGACTTTC.

In this sample, this clone turned up a few times. J is TRBJ2-1 and V is TRBV6-6; 10 bases are a match to TRBD1. With 5 bases clipped from V and 6 bases from J, the junction kept 7 bases outside the gene matches. The CDR3 is made up of 15 amino acids. Per germline, CDR1 MNHNY and CDR2 SVGAGI (reference sequence). CDR3: CASSAGQGVGNEQFF. The CDR3 nucleotides are TGTGCCAGCAGTGCTGGACAGGGGGTCGGCAATGAGCAGTTCTTC.

This clone was counted a single time. The CDR3 region is CATSSSLGYSPLHF. The CDR3, as DNA: TGTGCCACCAGCAGTTCTCTGGGGTATTCACCCCTCCACTTT. V gene TRBV15 combines with J gene TRBJ1-6; no clear D. The CDR3 has 14 amino acids. Per germline, CDR1 LNHNV and CDR2 YYDKDF (reference sequence). With 3 bases removed from V and 8 bases from J, the gap between germline ends came to 11 bases.

The gene calls are TRBV28 and TRBJ1-4; D ambiguous. Germline V CDR1 and CDR2: MDHEN, SYDVKM. V shed 10 bases and J shed 4 bases, with 13 bases lying between them. The CDR3 is made up of 13 amino acids. The CDR3 reads CATRIMGNEKLFF. The CDR3 DNA follows: TGTGCCACCCGAATCATGGGTAATGAAAAACTGTTTTTT.

In DNA form, the CDR3 reads TGTGCCAGCAGCTTCTCTTCGGCAGACGGGGAGCTGTTTTTT. Amino acids: CASSFSSADGELFF. V usage is TRBV7-9 and J usage is TRBJ2-2; D is undetermined. This CDR3 is built from 14 residues. V dropped 3 bases and J dropped 7 bases, with 12 bases sitting between them. Germline CDR1 and CDR2: SEHNR and FQNEAQ (reference sequence).

This chain connects TRBV7-6 to TRBJ1-2; D gene unclear. The CDR3 covers 15 residues. The germline CDR1 and CDR2 sequences are SGHVS and FNYEAQ. Trimming pared 1 base from V and 1 base from J, leaving 10 bases between. The CDR3, as DNA: TGTGCCAGCAGCTTAGAGTCAGGAAGTAACTATGGCTACACCTTC. Its translation is CASSLESGSNYGYTF.

This sequence joins TRBV28 and TRBJ2-1; 7 bases line up with TRBD1. CDR1 is MDHEN, CDR2 SYDVKM, per germline. V shed 3 bases and J 5 bases; nucleotides not matched to a gene: 1. The CDR3 consists of 13 residues. The CDR3 loop reads CASSFDRDNEQFF. The CDR3, as DNA: TGTGCCAGCAGTTTCGACAGGGACAATGAGCAGTTCTTC.